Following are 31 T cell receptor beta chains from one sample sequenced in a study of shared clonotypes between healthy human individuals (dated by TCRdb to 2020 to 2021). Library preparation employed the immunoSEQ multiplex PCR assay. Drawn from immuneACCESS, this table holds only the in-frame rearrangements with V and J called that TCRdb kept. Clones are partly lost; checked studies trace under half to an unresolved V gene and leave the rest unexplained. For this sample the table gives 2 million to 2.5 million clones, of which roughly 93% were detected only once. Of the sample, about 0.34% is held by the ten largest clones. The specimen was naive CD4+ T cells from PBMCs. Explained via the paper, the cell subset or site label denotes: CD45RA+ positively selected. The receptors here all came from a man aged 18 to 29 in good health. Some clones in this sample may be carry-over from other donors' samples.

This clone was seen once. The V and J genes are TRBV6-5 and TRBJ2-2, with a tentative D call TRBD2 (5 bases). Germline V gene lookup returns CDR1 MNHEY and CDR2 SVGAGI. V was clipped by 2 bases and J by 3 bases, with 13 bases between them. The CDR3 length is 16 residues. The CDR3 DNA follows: TGTGCCAGCAGTTACACGAGGGTCATGGACACCGGGGAGCTGTTTTTT. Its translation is CASSYTRVMDTGELFF.

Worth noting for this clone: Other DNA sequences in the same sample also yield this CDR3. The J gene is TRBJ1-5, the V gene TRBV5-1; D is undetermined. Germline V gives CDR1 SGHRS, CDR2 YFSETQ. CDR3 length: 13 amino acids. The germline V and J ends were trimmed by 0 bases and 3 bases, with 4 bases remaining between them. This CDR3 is CASSLDFNQPQHF. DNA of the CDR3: TGCGCCAGCAGCTTGGACTTCAATCAGCCCCAGCATTTT.

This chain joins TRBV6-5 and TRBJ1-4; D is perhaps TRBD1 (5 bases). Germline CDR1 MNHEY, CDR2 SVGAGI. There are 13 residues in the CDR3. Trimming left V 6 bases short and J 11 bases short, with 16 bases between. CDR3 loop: CASRVSWGRKLFF. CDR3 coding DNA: TGTGCCAGCAGGGTTAGTTGGGGGAGGAAACTGTTTTTT.

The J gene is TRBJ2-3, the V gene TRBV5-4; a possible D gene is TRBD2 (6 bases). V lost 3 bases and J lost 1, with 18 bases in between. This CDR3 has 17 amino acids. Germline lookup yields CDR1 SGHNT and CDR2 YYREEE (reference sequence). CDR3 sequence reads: CASSSVVGGGRTDTQYF. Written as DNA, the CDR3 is TGTGCCAGCAGCTCCGTGGTTGGGGGAGGCCGCACAGATACGCAGTATTTT.

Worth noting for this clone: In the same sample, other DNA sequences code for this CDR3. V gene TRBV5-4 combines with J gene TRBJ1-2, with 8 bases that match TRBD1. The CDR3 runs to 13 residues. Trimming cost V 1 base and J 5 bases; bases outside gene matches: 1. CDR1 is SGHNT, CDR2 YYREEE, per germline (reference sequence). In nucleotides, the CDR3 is TGTGCCAGCAGCTTGAACAGGGGGTATGGCTACACCTTC. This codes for CASSLNRGYGYTF.

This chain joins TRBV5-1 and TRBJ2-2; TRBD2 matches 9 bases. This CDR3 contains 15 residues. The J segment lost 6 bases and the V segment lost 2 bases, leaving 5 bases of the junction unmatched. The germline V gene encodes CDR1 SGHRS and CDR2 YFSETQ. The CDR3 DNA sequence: TGCGCCAGCAGCTTTCGTAGCGGGAGTCCCGGGGAGCTGTTTTTT. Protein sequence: CASSFRSGSPGELFF.

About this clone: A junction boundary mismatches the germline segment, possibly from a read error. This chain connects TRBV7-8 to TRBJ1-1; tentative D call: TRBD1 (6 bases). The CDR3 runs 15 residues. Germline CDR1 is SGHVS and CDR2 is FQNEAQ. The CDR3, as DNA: TGTGCCAGCAGGCGTACCAGGGGACGGAACTCTGAAGCTTTCTTT. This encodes CASRRTRGRNSEAFF.

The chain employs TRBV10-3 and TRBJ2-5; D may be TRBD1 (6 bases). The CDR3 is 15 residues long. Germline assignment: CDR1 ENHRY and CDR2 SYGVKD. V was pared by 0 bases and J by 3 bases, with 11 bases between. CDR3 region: CAISESNAGEETQYF. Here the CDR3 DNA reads TGTGCCATCAGTGAGTCCAACGCAGGGGAAGAGACCCAGTACTTC.

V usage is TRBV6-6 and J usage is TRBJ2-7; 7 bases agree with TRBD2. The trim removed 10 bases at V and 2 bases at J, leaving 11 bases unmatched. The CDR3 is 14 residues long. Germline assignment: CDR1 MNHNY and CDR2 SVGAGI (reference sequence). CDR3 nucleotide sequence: TGTGCCACCGAGATCTTCGGGAGGACCTACGAGCAGTACTTC. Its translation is CATEIFGRTYEQYF.

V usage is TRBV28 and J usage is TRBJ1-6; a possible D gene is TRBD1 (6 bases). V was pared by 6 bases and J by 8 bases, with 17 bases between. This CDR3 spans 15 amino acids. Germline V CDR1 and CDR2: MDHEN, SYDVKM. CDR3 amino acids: CASRPGARDYSPLHF. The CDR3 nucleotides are TGTGCCAGCAGACCAGGGGCCAGGGACTATTCACCCCTCCACTTT.

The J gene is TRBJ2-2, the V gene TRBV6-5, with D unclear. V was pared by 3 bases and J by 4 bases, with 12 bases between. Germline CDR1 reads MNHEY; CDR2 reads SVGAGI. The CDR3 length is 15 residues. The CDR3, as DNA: TGTGCCAGCAGTTATCGACGTCAACGCACCGGGGAGCTGTTTTTT. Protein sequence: CASSYRRQRTGELFF.

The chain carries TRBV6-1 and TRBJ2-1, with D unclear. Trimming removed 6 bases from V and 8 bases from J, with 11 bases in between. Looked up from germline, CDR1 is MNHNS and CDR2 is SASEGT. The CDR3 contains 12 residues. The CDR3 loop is CASSIRRYEQFF. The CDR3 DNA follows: TGTGCCAGCAGCATAAGAAGGTATGAGCAGTTCTTC.

DNA of the CDR3: TGTGCCAGCAGTGAAGCGCAAGGGGGCCGTTCCAATCAGCCCCAGCATTTT. Its translation is CASSEAQGGRSNQPQHF. This sequence joins TRBV6-1 and TRBJ1-5; 7 bases fit TRBD1. The J segment lost 3 bases and the V segment lost 0 bases, leaving 8 bases of the junction unmatched. Germline V gene lookup returns CDR1 MNHNS and CDR2 SASEGT. CDR3 length equals 17 residues.

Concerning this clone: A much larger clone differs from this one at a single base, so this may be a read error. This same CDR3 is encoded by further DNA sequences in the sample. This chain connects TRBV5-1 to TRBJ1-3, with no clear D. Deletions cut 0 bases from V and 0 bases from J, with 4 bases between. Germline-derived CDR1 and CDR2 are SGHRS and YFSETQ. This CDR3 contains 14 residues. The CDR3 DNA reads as TGCGCCAGCAGCTTGGGAAGCTCTGGAAACACCATATATTTT. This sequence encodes CASSLGSSGNTIYF.

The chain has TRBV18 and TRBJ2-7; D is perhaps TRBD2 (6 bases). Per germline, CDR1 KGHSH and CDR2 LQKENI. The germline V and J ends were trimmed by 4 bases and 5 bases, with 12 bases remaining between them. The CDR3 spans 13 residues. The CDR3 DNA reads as TGTGCCAGCTCACTCCGACTAGACGACGAGCAGTACTTC. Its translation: CASSLRLDDEQYF.

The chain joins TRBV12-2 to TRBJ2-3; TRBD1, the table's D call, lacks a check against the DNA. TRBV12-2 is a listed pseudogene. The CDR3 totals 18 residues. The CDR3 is CASRLAGTGDSSTDTQYF. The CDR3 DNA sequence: TGTGCAAGTCGCTTAGCCGGGACAGGGGACTCTAGCACAGATACGCAGTATTTT.

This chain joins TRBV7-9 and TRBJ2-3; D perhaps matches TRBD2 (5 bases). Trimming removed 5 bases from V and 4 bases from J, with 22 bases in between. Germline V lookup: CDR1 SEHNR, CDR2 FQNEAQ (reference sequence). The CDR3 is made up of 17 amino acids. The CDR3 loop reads CASSAVGGGGRADTQYF. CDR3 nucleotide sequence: TGTGCCAGCAGCGCCGTCGGTGGCGGAGGTCGCGCAGATACGCAGTATTTT.

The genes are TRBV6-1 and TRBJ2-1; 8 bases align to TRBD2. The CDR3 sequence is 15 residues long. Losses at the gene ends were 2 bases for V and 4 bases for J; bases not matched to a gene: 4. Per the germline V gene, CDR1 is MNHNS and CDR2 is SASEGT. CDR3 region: CASSERPSGYNEQFF. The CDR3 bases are TGTGCCAGCAGTGAAAGGCCTAGCGGGTACAATGAGCAGTTCTTC.

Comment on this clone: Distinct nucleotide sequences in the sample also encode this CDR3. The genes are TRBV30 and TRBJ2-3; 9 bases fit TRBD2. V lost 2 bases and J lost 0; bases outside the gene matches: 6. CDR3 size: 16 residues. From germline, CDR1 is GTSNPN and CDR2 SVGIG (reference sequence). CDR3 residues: CAWSPRTSVSTDTQYF. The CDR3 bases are TGTGCCTGGAGTCCCCGGACTAGCGTAAGCACAGATACGCAGTATTTT.

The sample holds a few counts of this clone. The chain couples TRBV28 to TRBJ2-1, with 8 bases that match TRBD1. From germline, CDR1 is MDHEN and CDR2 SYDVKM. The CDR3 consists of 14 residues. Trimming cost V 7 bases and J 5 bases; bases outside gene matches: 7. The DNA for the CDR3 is TGTGCCAGCATAGGACAGGGACGGGACAATGAGCAGTTCTTC. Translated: CASIGQGRDNEQFF.

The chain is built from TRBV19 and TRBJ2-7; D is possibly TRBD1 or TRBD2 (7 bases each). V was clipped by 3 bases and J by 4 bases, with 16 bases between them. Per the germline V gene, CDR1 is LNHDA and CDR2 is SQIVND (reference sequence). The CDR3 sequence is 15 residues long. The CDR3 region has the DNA TGTGCCAGTAGTATTCCCCGCAGGGGGGGGTACGAGCAGTACTTC. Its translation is CASSIPRRGGYEQYF.

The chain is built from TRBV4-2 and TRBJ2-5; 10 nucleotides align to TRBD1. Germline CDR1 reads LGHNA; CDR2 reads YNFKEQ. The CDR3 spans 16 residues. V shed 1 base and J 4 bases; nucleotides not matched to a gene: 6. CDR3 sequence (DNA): TGTGCCAGCAGCCAAGGGGGACAGGGGCCTGGAGAGACCCAGTACTTC. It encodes CASSQGGQGPGETQYF.

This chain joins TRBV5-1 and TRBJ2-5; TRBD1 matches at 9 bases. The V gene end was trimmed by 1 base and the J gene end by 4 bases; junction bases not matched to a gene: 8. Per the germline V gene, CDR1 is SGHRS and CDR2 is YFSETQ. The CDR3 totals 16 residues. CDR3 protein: CASSLTGGAGGETQYF. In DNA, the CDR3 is TGCGCCAGCAGCTTGACAGGGGGCGCAGGGGGAGAGACCCAGTACTTC.

The CDR3 region has the DNA TGTGCCTGGAGCGATCATGGGAGGTCGGCTAATGAAAAACTGTTTTTT. Its protein is CAWSDHGRSANEKLFF. This rearrangement joins TRBV30 to TRBJ1-4; D call uncertain. The germline V and J ends were trimmed by 3 bases and 3 bases, with 17 bases remaining between them. Germline V lookup: CDR1 GTSNPN, CDR2 SVGIG (reference sequence). The length of the CDR3 is 16 residues.

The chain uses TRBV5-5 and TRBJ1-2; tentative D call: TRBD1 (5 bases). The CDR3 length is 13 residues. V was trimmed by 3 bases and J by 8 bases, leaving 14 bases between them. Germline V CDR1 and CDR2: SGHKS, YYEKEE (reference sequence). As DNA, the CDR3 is TGTGCCAGCAGCTACGTATGGCAGGGAGGCTACACCTTC. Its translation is CASSYVWQGGYTF.

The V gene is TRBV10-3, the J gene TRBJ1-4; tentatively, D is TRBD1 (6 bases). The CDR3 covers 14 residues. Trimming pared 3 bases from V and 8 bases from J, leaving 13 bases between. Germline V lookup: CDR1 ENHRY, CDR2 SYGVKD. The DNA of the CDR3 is TGTGCCATCAGTGATAGCCGGGGGGGCGAAAAACTGTTTTTT. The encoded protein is CAISDSRGGEKLFF.

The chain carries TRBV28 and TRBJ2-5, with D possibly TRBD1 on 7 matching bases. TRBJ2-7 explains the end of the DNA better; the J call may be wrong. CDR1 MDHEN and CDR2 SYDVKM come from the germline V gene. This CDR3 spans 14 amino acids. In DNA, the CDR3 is TGTGCCAGCAGTTTAGCGGGACAGAGCCCCGAGCAGTACTTC. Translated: CASSLAGQSPEQYF.

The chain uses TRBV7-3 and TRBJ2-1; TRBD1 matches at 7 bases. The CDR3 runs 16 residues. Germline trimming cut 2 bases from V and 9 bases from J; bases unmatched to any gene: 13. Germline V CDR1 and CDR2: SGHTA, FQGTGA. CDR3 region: CASSLVVEGAASEQFF. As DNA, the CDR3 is TGTGCCAGCAGCTTAGTTGTAGAGGGGGCAGCGAGTGAGCAGTTCTTC.

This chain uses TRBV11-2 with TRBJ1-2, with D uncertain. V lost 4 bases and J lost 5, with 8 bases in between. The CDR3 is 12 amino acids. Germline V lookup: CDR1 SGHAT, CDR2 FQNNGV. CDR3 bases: TGTGCCAGCAGCTCCCGCACGTATGGCTACACCTTC. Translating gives CASSSRTYGYTF.

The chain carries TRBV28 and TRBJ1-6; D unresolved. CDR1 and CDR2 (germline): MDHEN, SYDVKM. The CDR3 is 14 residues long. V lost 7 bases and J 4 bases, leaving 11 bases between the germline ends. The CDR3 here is CASNYIHYNSPLHF. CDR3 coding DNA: TGTGCCAGCAACTACATTCATTATAATTCACCCCTCCACTTT.

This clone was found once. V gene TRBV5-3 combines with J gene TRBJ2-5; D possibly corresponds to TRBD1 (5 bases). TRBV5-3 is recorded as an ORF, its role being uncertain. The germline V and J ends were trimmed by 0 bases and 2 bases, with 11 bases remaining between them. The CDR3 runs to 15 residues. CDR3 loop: CARSLESRVQETQYF. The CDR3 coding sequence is TGTGCCAGAAGCTTGGAGTCCAGGGTTCAAGAGACCCAGTACTTC.